A single sample is the source of the 14 T cell receptor beta chains below, sequenced in a study of T cells after yellow fever vaccination. TCRdb processed the 5' RACE reads anew with MiXCR; each CDR3 protein has one entry. Among some 350,000 distinct CDR3 sequences listed, roughly 8.7% were seen once. The source was PBMCs, collected on the day of the first yellow fever vaccination. These receptor sequences come from a man aged 18 to 30 who received the YFV17D yellow fever vaccine.

In regard to this clonotype: At one end, the junction sequence differs from germline, possibly due to a read error. CDR3 coding DNA: TGTGCCAGCAGTTCAGGGGTCATTCGGTACTTC. It encodes CASSSGVIRYF. V usage is TRBV6-2 or TRBV6-3 and J usage is TRBJ2-4; D might be TRBD1 (6 bases). The CDR3 consists of 11 residues. Germline V gives CDR1 MNHEY, CDR2 SVGEGT.

This clonotype was seen many times. The chain is built from TRBV5-1 and TRBJ1-1, with 7 bases matching TRBD1. CDR1 SGHRS and CDR2 YFSETQ come from the germline V gene. The CDR3 spans 15 residues. With 4 bases clipped from V and 2 bases from J, the junction kept 8 bases outside the gene matches. In DNA, the CDR3 is TGCGCCAGCAGCAAGGGGGCGACGTCAAACACTGAAGCTTTCTTT. Residues: CASSKGATSNTEAFF.

This chain joins TRBV7-9 and TRBJ2-7; no firm D call. CDR3 length equals 14 residues. Per the germline V gene, CDR1 is SEHNR and CDR2 is FQNEAQ (reference sequence). Trimming removed 7 bases from V and 3 bases from J, with 16 bases in between. CDR3 residues: CASTFASLGYEQYF. The CDR3 DNA sequence: TGTGCCAGCACCTTTGCGTCACTGGGCTACGAGCAGTACTTC.

The CDR3 DNA follows: TGCGCCAGCAGCGCCGCCGAGCGGGGGGGCATCAATGAGCAGTTCTTC. This gives the protein CASSAAERGGINEQFF. This rearrangement joins TRBV5-1 to TRBJ2-1, with 10 bases aligning to TRBD2. In germline, CDR1 is SGHRS, CDR2 YFSETQ. The junction had 10 bases not matched to a gene; V was cut back by 4 bases and J by 6 bases. The CDR3 sequence is 16 residues long.

This clonotype was counted only a few times. The CDR3, as DNA: TGTGCCAGCAGCGATCAGGGGACTATTTGGGCTTTCTTT. Protein sequence: CASSDQGTIWAFF. V gene TRBV5-4 combines with J gene TRBJ1-1; TRBD1 might be the D (6 bases). V was pared by 4 bases and J by 11 bases, with 18 bases between. Per germline, CDR1 SGHNT and CDR2 YYREEE (reference sequence). The CDR3 spans 13 residues.

This clonotype was counted between two and nine times. The chain carries TRBV18 and TRBJ1-6; D might be TRBD1 (6 bases). Germline V gives CDR1 KGHSH, CDR2 LQKENI. V was clipped by 8 bases and J by 4 bases, with 12 bases between them. This CDR3 has 14 residues. The CDR3 region is CASNSGQYNSPLHF. For the CDR3, the DNA is TGTGCCAGCAACTCCGGACAGTATAATTCACCCCTCCACTTT.

This clonotype occurred a few times. The chain is built from TRBV12-3 or TRBV12-4 and TRBJ1-4; D is undetermined. This CDR3 has 14 amino acids. Deletions cut 6 bases from V and 5 bases from J, with 13 bases between. The CDR3 is CASSPKLGNEKLFF. The CDR3 nucleotides are TGTGCCAGCAGCCCGAAGTTAGGGAATGAAAAACTGTTTTTT.

The chain recombines TRBV2 with TRBJ2-1; no clear D. V dropped 6 bases and J dropped 0 bases, with 12 bases sitting between them. This CDR3 contains 15 residues. Germline CDR1 and CDR2: SNHLY and FYNNEI. The CDR3 coding sequence is TGTGCCAGCAGCCTACTTGGGCGCTCCTACAATGAGCAGTTCTTC. Translated: CASSLLGRSYNEQFF.

This clonotype was seen a handful of times. CDR3 bases: TGCGCCAGCAGCCAAGACCCATCTGGGGTAGCGGGAATTTGGATTGGGAACACCGGGGAGCTGTTTTTT. It encodes CASSQDPSGVAGIWIGNTGELFF. This chain links TRBV4-1 with TRBJ2-2, with 8 bases lining up with TRBD2. This CDR3 region has 23 residues. CDR1 and CDR2 from the germline V gene are MGHRA and YSYEKL. V shed 0 bases, J shed 1 base, and the junction held 22 bases outside the gene matches.

The chain recombines TRBV5-5 with TRBJ1-5; TRBD1 might be the D (6 bases). V shed 4 bases and J shed 6 bases, with 11 bases lying between them. Germline V gene data show CDR1 as SGHKS and CDR2 as YYEKEE (reference sequence). The CDR3 contains 13 residues. The CDR3 DNA follows: TGTGCCAGCAGCGGGTGGGGGCCTCAGCCCCAGCATTTT. It specifies CASSGWGPQPQHF.

There are many counts of this clonotype. This chain links TRBV6-2 or TRBV6-3 with TRBJ2-3; 11 bases match TRBD2. Germline lookup yields CDR1 MNHEY and CDR2 SVGEGT. V was pared by 5 bases and J by 7 bases, with 8 bases of the junction left unmatched. The CDR3 is 15 amino acids. Written as DNA, the CDR3 is TGTGCCAGCAGTACGGGACTAGCGGACATAAATACGCAGTATTTT. Residues: CASSTGLADINTQYF.

The chain joins TRBV7-2 to TRBJ1-3; 10 nucleotides match TRBD1. The CDR3 sequence is 17 residues long. CDR1 and CDR2 from the germline V gene are SGHTA and FQGNSA. V lost 5 bases to trimming and J lost 0 bases; unmatched junction nucleotides: 7. CDR3 sequence: CASSSGQGVFSGNTIYF. The CDR3 nucleotides read TGTGCCAGCAGCAGCGGACAGGGGGTCTTCTCTGGAAACACCATATATTTT.

This clonotype was counted a few times. The chain uses TRBV29-1 and TRBJ2-7; weak D call: TRBD1 (5 bases). Trimming left V 4 bases short and J 5 bases short, with 12 bases between. CDR3 size: 12 residues. The germline V gene encodes CDR1 SQVTM and CDR2 ANQGSEA. DNA of the CDR3: TGCAGCGTTGCTCAGGGTGGTGACGAGCAGTACTTC. Its protein is CSVAQGGDEQYF.

The chain is built from TRBV5-6 and TRBJ2-1; D possibly corresponds to TRBD1 (5 bases). CDR1 SGHDT and CDR2 YYEEEE come from the germline V gene. CDR3 length: 16 residues. Trimming shortened V by 2 bases and J by 9 bases, and 21 bases separated the two germline ends. CDR3 nucleotide sequence: TGTGCCAGCAGCTTTAGGGGCCCACCCCCCCCTGGTGAGCAGTTCTTC. Protein product: CASSFRGPPPPGEQFF.